This paragraph covers one TCR beta chain sequence. The data were obtained in a study of blood T cell repertoires in COVID-19. As for the study in general: Nucleic acid was either cDNA or gDNA, and it came from T cells, B-cell-depleted T cells, or PBMCs.

There are 15 residues in the CDR3. CDR1 and CDR2 (germline): LNHNV, YYDKDF (reference sequence). Trimming removed 1 base from V and 10 bases from J, with 14 bases in between. Sequencing was performed with immunoSEQ multiplex PCR; in TCRdb, only in-frame clones are kept and a portion is missing. The sample yields around 300,000 clones, around 85% seen once. The origin of this receptor is a woman aged 45-60 years who had recovered from COVID-19. What was sequenced was PBMCs or T cells enriched from blood (not recorded which). V gene TRBV15 combines with J gene TRBJ1-6, with D perhaps matching TRBD1 (6 bases). The CDR3 region is CATSRVLGRGSPLHF. CDR3 coding DNA: TGTGCCACCAGCAGAGTTTTAGGGAGGGGGTCACCCCTCCACTTT.